These 23 T cell receptor beta chains originate from one sample sequenced in a study of beta chain features in type 1 diabetes. These TCRs are of unknown antigen specificity. Every bit of the isolated RNA underwent reverse transcription, so sequencing read expressed TCRB transcripts. Sequencing used immunoSEQ multiplex PCR; TCRdb keeps in-frame clones, though not all of them. The sample records around 120,000 clones, roughly 17% being singletons. General observations from the study: There was a moderate but significant shortening of TCRB CDR3s in all four CD4+ subsets of Type 1 diabetes patients.

The sample taken for sequencing was central memory CD4+ T cells from blood. These receptors were obtained from a man younger than 35 with type 1 diabetes.

The chain links TRBV15 to TRBJ1-6, with D perhaps TRBD1 (5 bases). Per the germline V gene, CDR1 is LNHNV and CDR2 is YYDKDF (reference sequence). The CDR3 is 14 residues long. Trimming took off 5 bases at V and 7 bases at J, with 12 bases between the two ends. The CDR3 here is CATSPRGLNSPLHF. In DNA form, the CDR3 reads TGTGCCACCAGCCCTCGGGGGTTGAATTCACCCCTCCACTTT.

In its sample, this clone ranks as medium-sized. DNA of the CDR3: TGTGCCAGCAGCTCGGGCTCTGGGGCCAACGTCCTGACTTTC. It is translated as CASSSGSGANVLTF. The J gene is TRBJ2-6, the V gene TRBV5-4, with D unresolved. Germline CDR1 is SGHNT and CDR2 is YYREEE (reference sequence). This CDR3 is built from 14 residues. Trimming took 3 bases from V and 0 from J, leaving 4 bases between them.

This chain links TRBV6-1 with TRBJ2-7, with unresolved D. Germline V gene sequence: CDR1 MNHNS, CDR2 SASEGT. This CDR3 spans 15 amino acids. V lost 5 bases, J lost 0 bases, and 14 bases lay in between. The DNA for the CDR3 is TGTGCCAGCAGTTCCCGGACCGGAAGCTCCTACGAGCAGTACTTC. It translates to CASSSRTGSSYEQYF.

This clone appeared a few times. V gene TRBV9 combines with J gene TRBJ1-1; TRBD1 is a possible D gene (6 bases). Germline lookup yields CDR1 SGDLS and CDR2 YYNGEE. The CDR3 is 15 residues long. Trimming shortened V by 0 bases and J by 4 bases, and 13 bases separated the two germline ends. CDR3 sequence (DNA): TGTGCCAGCAGCGTAGAGGGGGTATTGGGCACTGAAGCTTTCTTT. Its protein is CASSVEGVLGTEAFF. Variable domain in full (rest from reference TRBV9 and TRBJ1-1): DSGVTQTPKHLITATGQRVTLRCSPRSGDLSVYWYQQSLDQGLQFLIQYYNGEERAKGNILERFSAQQFPDLHSELNLSSLELGDSALYFCASSVEGVLGTEAFFGQGTRLTVV.

This clone was picked up a small number of times. CDR3 coding DNA: TGCGCCAGCAGAGGGAGCGGGAGGGCCGAGAATGAGCAGTTCTTC. Protein product: CASRGSGRAENEQFF. V gene TRBV5-1 combines with J gene TRBJ2-1, with 10 bases fitting TRBD2. The CDR3 sequence is 15 residues long. Germline assignment: CDR1 SGHRS and CDR2 YFSETQ. The trim removed 5 bases at V and 7 bases at J, leaving 9 bases unmatched.

The rearrangement links TRBV21-1 to TRBJ2-7; TRBD1 is the table's D call and was not checked against the DNA. TRBV21-1 is a pseudogene. This CDR3 is built from 16 residues. CDR3 sequence reads: CASSLPRDTLSYEQYF. In DNA, the CDR3 is TGTGCCAGCAGCTTACCCCGGGACACCTTATCCTACGAGCAGTACTTC.

This clone was recorded a few times. A junction end diverges from the germline sequence, so it may reflect a read error. The chain has TRBV7-7 and TRBJ2-3; D possibly matches TRBD1 or TRBD2 (5 bases each). This CDR3 region has 14 residues. Per the germline V gene, CDR1 is SSHAT and CDR2 is FNYEAQ (reference sequence). CDR3 in DNA: TGTGCTAGCAGCTTAGAGGGGCATTCAGATACGCAGTATTTT. It encodes CASSLEGHSDTQYF.

There are a few counts of this clone. The rearrangement links TRBV29-1 to TRBJ1-4, with 9 nucleotides matching TRBD1. V was clipped by 3 bases and J by 4 bases; unmatched bases: 3. CDR3 size: 14 residues. Germline lookup yields CDR1 SQVTM and CDR2 ANQGSEA. CDR3 DNA: TGCAGCGTTGACCTGGGACAGGGTAATGAAAAACTGTTTTTT. Its translation: CSVDLGQGNEKLFF.

This clone was counted a few times. Compared with germline, one end of the junction differs, possibly owing to a read error. V gene TRBV7-2 combines with J gene TRBJ2-7, with TRBD1 as a possible D gene (6 bases). Germline values: CDR1 SGHTA, CDR2 FQGNSA. CDR3 length equals 14 residues. CDR3 residues: CASSSSGTSFEQYF. For the CDR3, the DNA is TGTGCCAGCAGCTCTTCCGGGACATCCTTCGAGCAGTACTTC.

This clone was observed a few times. Other DNA sequences within the sample encode an identical CDR3. The chain uses TRBV29-1 and TRBJ2-5; D may correspond to TRBD1 or TRBD2 (5 bases each). The CDR3 spans 11 residues. Per germline, CDR1 SQVTM and CDR2 ANQGSEA. Trimming stripped 3 bases from V and 6 bases from J, with 8 bases between. DNA for the CDR3: TGCAGCGTTGACAGGGAGAAGACCCAGTACTTC. Encoded protein: CSVDREKTQYF.

J is TRBJ2-5 and V is TRBV15, with D possibly being TRBD2 (6 bases). V lost 5 bases and J lost 1, with 8 bases in between. CDR3 size: 13 residues. CDR1 and CDR2 (germline): LNHNV, YYDKDF (reference sequence). The CDR3 bases are TGTGCCACCAGCCTCGGGGGCCAAGAGACCCAGTACTTC. This sequence encodes CATSLGGQETQYF. The complete variable domain, with remaining parts taken from reference TRBV15 and TRBJ2-5, reads DAMVIQNPRYQVTQFGKPVTLSCSQTLNHNVMYWYQQKSSQAPKLLFHYYDKDFNNEADTPDNFQSRRPNTSFCFLDIRSPGLGDTAMYLCATSLGGQETQYFGPGTRLLVL.

This clone came up a few times. The chain recombines TRBV10-3 with TRBJ2-1, with TRBD1 matching 9 bases. The V segment lost 6 bases and the J segment 4 bases; nucleotides outside the gene matches: 1. This CDR3 is built from 13 residues. Germline V CDR1 and CDR2: ENHRY, SYGVKD. CDR3 amino acids: CAIRGQGYNEQFF. In DNA form, the CDR3 reads TGTGCCATCAGGGGACAGGGTTACAATGAGCAGTTCTTC.

This chain connects TRBV2 to TRBJ2-3; D possibly corresponds to TRBD1 (6 bases). Germline CDR1 reads SNHLY; CDR2 reads FYNNEI. The length of the CDR3 is 12 residues. Trimming left V 6 bases short and J 5 bases short, with 9 bases between. This CDR3 is CASRPGEDTQYF. Here the CDR3 DNA reads TGTGCCAGCAGGCCAGGGGAAGATACGCAGTATTTT. Filled out from reference TRBV2 and TRBJ2-3, the complete variable domain reads EPEVTQTPSHQVTQMGQEVILRCVPISNHLYFYWYRQILGQKVEFLVSFYNNEISEKSEIFDDQFSVERPDGSNFTLKIRSTKLEDSAMYFCASRPGEDTQYFGPGTRLTVL.

This chain connects TRBV6-1 to TRBJ2-5; D may match TRBD1 or TRBD2 (5 bases each). V lost 6 bases and J lost 0, with 8 bases in between. The CDR3 consists of 13 residues. CDR1 and CDR2 from the germline V gene are MNHNS and SASEGT. The CDR3 protein is CASRSGHQETQYF. CDR3 bases: TGTGCCAGCAGGTCGGGGCACCAAGAGACCCAGTACTTC.

The chain joins TRBV2 to TRBJ2-7; D not resolved. This CDR3 has 14 amino acids. Looked up from germline, CDR1 is SNHLY and CDR2 is FYNNEI. The V gene lost 7 bases and the J gene lost 0 bases, with 13 bases spanning the gap. The DNA of the CDR3 is TGTGCCAGCATAACTGTACCCCACTCCTACGAGCAGTACTTC. Amino acid sequence: CASITVPHSYEQYF.

This clone was detected only a few times. CDR3 residues: CASRNRETGELFF. For the CDR3, the DNA is TGTGCCAGTAGGAACAGGGAAACCGGGGAGCTGTTTTTT. V gene TRBV19 combines with J gene TRBJ2-2; possibly TRBD1 for D (6 bases). V was shortened by 6 bases and J by 5 bases, with 10 bases between the two germline ends. The CDR3 covers 13 residues. Germline CDR1 and CDR2: LNHDA and SQIVND (reference sequence). Based on the CDR3 plus reference TRBV19 and TRBJ2-2, the full variable domain is DGGITQSPKYLFRKEGQNVTLSCEQNLNHDAMYWYRQDPGQGLRLIYYSQIVNDFQKGDIAEGYSVSREKKESFPLTVTSAQKNPTAFYLCASRNRETGELFFGEGSRLTVL.

This clone was detected ten times or more. Within the sample, other DNA sequences also encode this same CDR3. V gene TRBV5-6 combines with J gene TRBJ2-7; 10 nucleotides agree with TRBD2. The germline CDR1 and CDR2 sequences are SGHDT and YYEEEE. The J segment lost 2 bases and the V segment lost 2 bases, leaving 10 bases of the junction unmatched. This CDR3 is 17 amino acids long. This CDR3 reads CASSFGLAGADPYEQYF. CDR3 DNA sequence: TGTGCCAGCAGCTTCGGGCTAGCGGGGGCCGACCCCTACGAGCAGTACTTC.

At least ten counts were recorded for this clone. The chain links TRBV4-3 to TRBJ2-3, with 7 nucleotides matching TRBD1. V shed 0 bases and J 14 bases; nucleotides not matched to a gene: 8. CDR1 LGHNA and CDR2 YSLEER come from the germline V gene. CDR3 length: 13 amino acids. The CDR3 nucleotides are TGCGCCAGCAGCCAAGATAGGGGGCTACCGGGGTATTTT. It translates to CASSQDRGLPGYF.

This clone was detected a few times. The V gene is TRBV28, the J gene TRBJ2-7, with a tentative D call TRBD1 (6 bases). The CDR3 is made up of 16 amino acids. V lost 5 bases, J lost 1 base, and 18 bases lay in between. Germline CDR1 is MDHEN and CDR2 is SYDVKM. The CDR3 loop reads CASSPRVGQGSYEQYF. CDR3 in DNA: TGTGCCAGCAGTCCACGGGTGGGCCAGGGGTCCTACGAGCAGTACTTC.

This clone was detected a few times. CDR3 sequence: CSVEASGSFNEQFF. The DNA of the CDR3 is TGCAGCGTTGAGGCTAGCGGGAGTTTCAATGAGCAGTTCTTC. The rearrangement links TRBV29-1 to TRBJ2-1; the match to TRBD2 covers 10 bases. The CDR3 has 14 amino acids. In germline, CDR1 is SQVTM, CDR2 ANQGSEA. With 3 bases clipped from V and 6 bases from J, the junction kept 5 bases outside the gene matches.

This clone was seen only a few times. The chain employs TRBV28 and TRBJ1-5; the D gene is possibly TRBD1 (6 bases). V was cut by 5 bases and J by 4 bases, with 18 bases left in between. The germline CDR1 and CDR2 sequences are MDHEN and SYDVKM. CDR3 length: 16 residues. CDR3 protein: CASSPAVRGGNQPQHF. DNA for the CDR3: TGTGCCAGCAGTCCCGCCGTGAGAGGGGGGAATCAGCCCCAGCATTTT.

This clone was seen a handful of times. The chain couples TRBV30 to TRBJ1-5, with a possible D match to TRBD1 (6 bases). Germline V gives CDR1 GTSNPN, CDR2 SVGIG (reference sequence). This CDR3 is 13 amino acids long. Trimming cost V 2 bases and J 7 bases, with 12 bases left between them. In DNA, the CDR3 is TGTGCCTGGAGTAAGGGGGGGTACCAGCCCCAGCATTTT. Its translation: CAWSKGGYQPQHF.

This clone was counted ten times or more. The J gene is TRBJ1-1, the V gene TRBV19; maybe TRBD1 (5 bases). V was trimmed by 4 bases and J by 7 bases, leaving 16 bases between them. This CDR3 has 14 amino acids. The germline CDR1 and CDR2 sequences are LNHDA and SQIVND (reference sequence). CDR3 nucleotides: TGTGCCAGTAGTAGGACCGGGGCCCGAGTTGAAGCTTTCTTT. Translation gives CASSRTGARVEAFF.